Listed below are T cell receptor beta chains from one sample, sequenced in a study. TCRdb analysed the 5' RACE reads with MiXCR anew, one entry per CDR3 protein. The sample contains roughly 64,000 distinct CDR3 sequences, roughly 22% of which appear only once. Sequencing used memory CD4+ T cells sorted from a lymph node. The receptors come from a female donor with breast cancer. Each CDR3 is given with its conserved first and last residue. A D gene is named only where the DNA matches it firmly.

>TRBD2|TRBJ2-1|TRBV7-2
CASNTGLAGNEQFF
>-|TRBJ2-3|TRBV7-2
CASSLVFAAAASTDTQYF
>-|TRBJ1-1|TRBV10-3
CAISDGTGTGAFF
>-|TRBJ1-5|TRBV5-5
CASSFDATGPQHF
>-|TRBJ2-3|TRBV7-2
CASSLDYSSTDTQYF
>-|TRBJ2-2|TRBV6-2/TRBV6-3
CASSYSDRGELFF
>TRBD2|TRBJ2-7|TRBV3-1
CASSQAGGLLEQYF
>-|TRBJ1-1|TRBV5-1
CASSFTTNTEAFF
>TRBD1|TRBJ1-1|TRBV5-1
CASSFNPGGTEAFF
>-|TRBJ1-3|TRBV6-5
CASRGTGTGNTIYF
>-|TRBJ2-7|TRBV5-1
CASSLEFRRHDEQYF
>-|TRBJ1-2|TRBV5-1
CASSLAPYSTGYTF